The 20 T cell receptor beta chains listed next were all sequenced from one sample in a study of T cells in Graves' hyperthyroidism and ophthalmopathy. From RNA transcripts, TCR beta CDR3 regions were amplified. The HTBI set primed first-round TCR CDR3 RT-PCR. TCRdb re-called the multiplex PCR reads with MiXCR, one entry per CDR3 protein. The data contain 200,000 to 300,000 distinct CDR3 sequences, approximately 16% of them seen just once; the ten biggest clones take up around 30%. The sequenced sample consisted of blood. The receptors were gathered from a woman aged 18-29 years with Graves' ophthalmopathy.

This clonotype came up many times. The gene calls are TRBV6-1 and TRBJ1-1; D remains unclear. V lost 5 bases and J 6 bases, leaving 13 bases between the germline ends. The CDR3 spans 13 residues. Germline loops: CDR1 MNHNS, CDR2 SASEGT. The CDR3 nucleotides read TGTGCCAGCAGTCACTTAGGGAGGGCTGAAGCTTTCTTT. Translating gives CASSHLGRAEAFF.

This chain links TRBV7-9 with TRBJ2-7; TRBD2 aligns across 14 bases. There are 15 residues in the CDR3. The germline CDR1 and CDR2 sequences are SEHNR and FQNEAQ (reference sequence). Trimming at V came to 5 bases and at J to 6 bases, leaving 6 bases not matched to a gene. CDR3 DNA: TGTGCCAGCAGCCGTCCGGGACTAGCGGGAGCCGAGCAGTACTTC. Translated, it gives CASSRPGLAGAEQYF.

This clonotype was found many times. The J gene is TRBJ2-1, the V gene TRBV5-1, with D possibly TRBD2 on 6 matching bases. Germline assignment: CDR1 SGHRS and CDR2 YFSETQ. The CDR3 totals 15 residues. Trimming pared 4 bases from V and 4 bases from J, leaving 15 bases between. The CDR3 is CASSRAWRGYNEQFF. The CDR3 DNA is TGCGCCAGCAGCCGAGCCTGGAGGGGATACAATGAGCAGTTCTTC.

This clonotype was picked up a small number of times. It may be a read error: a sequence one base away is much more abundant. The chain joins TRBV7-9 to TRBJ2-4; perhaps TRBD2 as D (6 bases). The V gene's germline CDR1 is SEHNR and CDR2 FQNEAQ (reference sequence). CDR3 length: 23 residues. Trimming took off 5 bases at V and 5 bases at J, with 40 bases between the two ends. This chain's CDR3 is CASSAFKVGGGGPADFAENIQYF. As DNA, the CDR3 is TGTGCCAGCAGCGCCTTTAAAGTGGGAGGTGGAGGACCAGCCGATTTTGCTGAAAACATTCAGTACTTC.

This clonotype was detected only a few times. V usage is TRBV19 and J usage is TRBJ2-7, with 11 bases aligning to TRBD1. This CDR3 is 19 amino acids long. Trimming took 3 bases from V and 3 from J; bases not matched to a gene: 16. Germline V gene sequence: CDR1 LNHDA, CDR2 SQIVND (reference sequence). CDR3 loop: CASSMAGTGGIHGVYEQYF. The CDR3 DNA sequence: TGTGCCAGTAGTATGGCCGGGACAGGGGGAATCCATGGAGTCTACGAGCAGTACTTC.

This clonotype was observed many times. V gene TRBV4-1 combines with J gene TRBJ2-5, with 7 bases that match TRBD1. V dropped 0 bases and J dropped 4; count of bases not matched to a gene: 8. The CDR3 length is 16 residues. Germline-derived CDR1 and CDR2 are MGHRA and YSYEKL. For the CDR3, the DNA is TGCGCCAGCAGCCAAGATCCTAGCAGGGGGACAGAGACCCAGTACTTC. It codes for CASSQDPSRGTETQYF.

Worth noting for this clonotype: A much more abundant neighbour one base away suggests this may be a read error. V is TRBV9 and J is TRBJ2-3; 9 bases align to TRBD2. Trimming took 4 bases from V and 3 from J; bases not matched to a gene: 9. CDR1 SGDLS and CDR2 YYNGEE come from the germline V gene. The CDR3 totals 16 residues. CDR3: CASSPKAGGGTDTQYF. CDR3 nucleotide sequence: TGTGCCAGCAGCCCGAAAGCGGGAGGAGGGACAGATACGCAGTATTTT.

This clonotype came up many times. This chain uses TRBV3-1 with TRBJ2-7; perhaps D is TRBD1 or TRBD2 (5 bases each). Germline CDR1 reads LGHDT; CDR2 reads YNNKEL (reference sequence). The CDR3 extends over 14 amino acids. The V gene lost 0 bases and the J gene lost 0 bases, with 6 bases spanning the gap. Written as DNA, the CDR3 is TGTGCCAGCAGCCAAGAGGGGGTCTCCTACGAGCAGTACTTC. Translation: CASSQEGVSYEQYF.

This clonotype was counted many times. This chain uses TRBV20-1 with TRBJ2-7, with D perhaps TRBD2 (5 bases). The V and J ends lost 5 bases and 6 bases respectively, with 14 bases between them. Germline V lookup: CDR1 DFQATT, CDR2 SNEGSKA (reference sequence). CDR3 length equals 12 residues. The CDR3 loop reads CSASRGMSEQYF. DNA of the CDR3: TGCAGTGCTTCCCGGGGAATGAGCGAGCAGTACTTC.

Only a few counts were recorded for this clonotype. This chain joins TRBV28 and TRBJ2-5; 15 nucleotides align to TRBD2. Germline V lookup: CDR1 MDHEN, CDR2 SYDVKM. The CDR3 totals 18 residues. V was pared by 5 bases and J by 2 bases, with 9 bases of the junction left unmatched. CDR3 DNA: TGTGCCAGCAGTGGAGCGGGACTAGCGGGAGGCCTGCAAGAGACCCAGTACTTC. This sequence encodes CASSGAGLAGGLQETQYF.

The chain carries TRBV5-1 and TRBJ1-6; D unclear. Deletions cut 0 bases from V and 0 bases from J, with 4 bases between. Germline V gene sequence: CDR1 SGHRS, CDR2 YFSETQ. This CDR3 is built from 15 residues. The CDR3 DNA follows: TGCGCCAGCAGCTTGGAGTACTCCTATAATTCACCCCTCCACTTT. It is translated as CASSLEYSYNSPLHF.

The count of this clonotype is one. This chain connects TRBV10-3 to TRBJ2-5, with D tentatively TRBD2 (7 bases). Deletions cut 6 bases from V and 4 bases from J, with 21 bases between. This CDR3 comprises 16 residues. From germline, CDR1 is ENHRY and CDR2 SYGVKD. The CDR3 DNA reads as TGTGCCATCAGCGAGGGGGGGAGGGCCGAAGGAGAGACCCAGTACTTC. It codes for CAISEGGRAEGETQYF.

This clonotype was detected many times. V gene TRBV20-1 combines with J gene TRBJ2-3; D not certain. Trimming cost V 3 bases and J 0 bases, with 10 bases left between them. Germline values: CDR1 DFQATT, CDR2 SNEGSKA (reference sequence). The CDR3 contains 14 residues. CDR3 in amino acids: CSARPWNSTDTQYF. Here the CDR3 DNA reads TGCAGTGCTAGGCCTTGGAATAGCACAGATACGCAGTATTTT.

The table lists this clonotype with many counts. The genes are TRBV11-2 and TRBJ1-2; possibly TRBD1 for D (6 bases). Trimming took off 3 bases at V and 8 bases at J, with 13 bases between the two ends. CDR1 is SGHAT, CDR2 FQNNGV, per germline. CDR3 size: 13 residues. For the CDR3, the DNA is TGTGCCAGCAGCTTCCGGACAGAGGAAGGCTACACCTTC. Residues: CASSFRTEEGYTF.

In its sample, this clonotype was seen many times. The chain links TRBV4-1 to TRBJ1-4; D may be TRBD1 (5 bases). The CDR3 is 16 residues long. Germline-derived CDR1 and CDR2 are MGHRA and YSYEKL. Trimming pared 4 bases from V and 5 bases from J, leaving 17 bases between. The CDR3 here is CASSPRLDTLNEKLFF. The CDR3 DNA reads as TGCGCCAGCAGCCCGAGGTTGGACACACTAAATGAAAAACTGTTTTTT.

This clonotype was counted a few times. V usage is TRBV5-4 and J usage is TRBJ2-7; D is unresolved. Trimming stripped 0 bases from V and 3 bases from J, with 7 bases between. Germline V gene lookup returns CDR1 SGHNT and CDR2 YYREEE (reference sequence). The length of the CDR3 is 13 residues. CDR3 residues: CASSLEGNYEQYF. The CDR3 nucleotides read TGTGCCAGCAGCTTGGAAGGGAACTACGAGCAGTACTTC.

The V gene is TRBV12-3 or TRBV12-4, the J gene TRBJ2-7; D ambiguous. The length of the CDR3 is 13 residues. V was clipped by 2 bases and J by 3 bases, with 8 bases between them. This CDR3 reads CASSLTHNYEQYF. CDR3 sequence (DNA): TGTGCCAGCAGTTTAACCCACAACTACGAGCAGTACTTC.

This clonotype was found many times. This chain links TRBV9 with TRBJ1-1, with D possibly TRBD1 on 6 matching bases. The V gene's germline CDR1 is SGDLS and CDR2 YYNGEE. V lost 0 bases to trimming and J lost 4 bases, with 16 bases between them. This CDR3 comprises 16 residues. The CDR3 here is CASSVDSGGWFTEAFF. The CDR3 DNA reads TGTGCCAGCAGCGTAGATTCGGGGGGCTGGTTCACTGAAGCTTTCTTT. Full variable domain (missing parts from reference TRBV9 and TRBJ1-1): DSGVTQTPKHLITATGQRVTLRCSPRSGDLSVYWYQQSLDQGLQFLIQYYNGEERAKGNILERFSAQQFPDLHSELNLSSLELGDSALYFCASSVDSGGWFTEAFFGQGTRLTVV.

This clonotype appeared many times. V and J are TRBV11-1 and TRBJ2-5, with D maybe TRBD2 (6 bases). Between the trimmed V and J ends, which lost 2 bases and 3 bases, there was a span of 22 bases. This CDR3 is built from 18 residues. Germline values: CDR1 SGHAT, CDR2 FQDESV (reference sequence). CDR3 bases: TGTGCCAGCAGCTTATCGTACTCGGAACGGTGGAGGGAAGAGACCCAGTACTTC. Protein product: CASSLSYSERWREETQYF.

This clonotype was recorded at least ten times. This chain joins TRBV28 and TRBJ1-2; 7 nucleotides line up with TRBD1. The CDR3 totals 17 residues. Germline V gene sequence: CDR1 MDHEN, CDR2 SYDVKM. V shed 4 bases and J 4 bases; nucleotides not matched to a gene: 15. In DNA form, the CDR3 reads TGTGCCAGCAGTTACCAGGGGGACCTAGAATTATCCTATGGCTACACCTTC. This gives the protein CASSYQGDLELSYGYTF.